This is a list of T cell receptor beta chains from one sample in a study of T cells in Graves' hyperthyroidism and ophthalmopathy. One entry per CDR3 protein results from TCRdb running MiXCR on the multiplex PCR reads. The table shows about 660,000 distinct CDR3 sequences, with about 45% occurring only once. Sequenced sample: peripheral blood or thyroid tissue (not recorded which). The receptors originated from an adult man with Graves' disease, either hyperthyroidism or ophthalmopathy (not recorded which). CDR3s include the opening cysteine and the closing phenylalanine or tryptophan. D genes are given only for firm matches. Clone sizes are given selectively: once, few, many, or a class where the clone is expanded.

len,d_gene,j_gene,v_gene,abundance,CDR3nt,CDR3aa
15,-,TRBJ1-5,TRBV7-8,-,TGTGCCAGCAGTTTACGGGTAACTAGCAATCAGCCCCAGCATTTT,CASSLRVTSNQPQHF
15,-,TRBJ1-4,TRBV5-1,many,TGCGCCAGCAGCTTGGGGACAGTAGGAAGCGAAAAACTGTTTTTT,CASSLGTVGSEKLFF
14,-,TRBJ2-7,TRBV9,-,TGTGCCAGCAGCGTAGATGTACAGTCCTACGAGCAGTACTTC,CASSVDVQSYEQYF
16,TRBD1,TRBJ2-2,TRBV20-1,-,TGCAGTGCTAGAGATACAGGGGGTTCGACGACCGGGGAGCTGTTTTTT,CSARDTGGSTTGELFF
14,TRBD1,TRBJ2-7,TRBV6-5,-,TGTGCCAGCAGGCCGGGACAGGGAACCTACGAGCAGTACTTC,CASRPGQGTYEQYF
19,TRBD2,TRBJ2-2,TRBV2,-,TGTGCCAGCAGTGAATATCGGCTAGCGGGGGGCCTGAACACCGGGGAGCTGTTTTTT,CASSEYRLAGGLNTGELFF
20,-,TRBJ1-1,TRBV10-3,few,TGTGCCATCAGTGACGGAGACAGACCCTATAATACCCGAATGAACACTGAAGCTTTCTTT,CAISDGDRPYNTRMNTEAFF
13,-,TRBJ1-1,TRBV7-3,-,TGTGCCAGCAGCCAGACCAGGGACACTGAAGCTTTCTTT,CASSQTRDTEAFF
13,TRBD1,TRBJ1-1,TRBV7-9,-,TGTGCCAGCAGCCGGGACAGGGGCGATGAAGCTTTCTTT,CASSRDRGDEAFF
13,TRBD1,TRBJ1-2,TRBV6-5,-,TGTGCCAGCAGGAGGGACAGGGTTTATGGCTACACCTTC,CASRRDRVYGYTF
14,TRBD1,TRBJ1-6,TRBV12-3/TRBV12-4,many,TGTGCCAGCAGTCGGACAGGGAGCAATTCACCCCTCCACTTT,CASSRTGSNSPLHF
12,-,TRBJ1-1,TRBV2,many,TGTGCCAGCAGTGAAGCGGGGCGGCGGGCTTTCTTT,CASSEAGRRAFF
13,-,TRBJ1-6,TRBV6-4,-,TGTGCCAGCAGTGACAGGGTTGGCTCACCCCTCCACTTT,CASSDRVGSPLHF
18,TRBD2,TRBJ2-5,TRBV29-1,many,TGCAGCGTTGAAGTTTCTAAGGGACTAGCGCTTAAGGGAGAGACCCAGTACTTC,CSVEVSKGLALKGETQYF
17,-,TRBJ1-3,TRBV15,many,TGTGCCACCAGCACTGGAGAGGGAGACGTCTCTGGAAACACCATATATTTT,CATSTGEGDVSGNTIYF
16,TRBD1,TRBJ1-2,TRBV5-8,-,TGTGCCAGCAGCTTGGGGGGGGACAGAGCTAACTATGGCTACACCTTC,CASSLGGDRANYGYTF
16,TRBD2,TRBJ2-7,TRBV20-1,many,TGCAGTGCTAGTTCTCGCCTAGCGGGAGTACGGCGCGAGCAGTACTTC,CSASSRLAGVRREQYF
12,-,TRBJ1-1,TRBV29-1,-,TGCAGCGAAAAGGACGGGAACACTGAAGCTTTCTTT,CSEKDGNTEAFF
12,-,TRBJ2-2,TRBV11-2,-,TGTGCCAGCGGAAGGCAGGCCGGGGAGCTGTTTTTT,CASGRQAGELFF
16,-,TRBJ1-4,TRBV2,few,TGTGCCAGCAGTTTTTGGGGAATGGCTAATGATGAAAAACTGTTTTTT,CASSFWGMANDEKLFF
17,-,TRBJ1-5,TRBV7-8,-,TGTGCCAGCAGTCCGGCCCGGGTCAGCTATAGCAATCAGCCCCAGCATTTT,CASSPARVSYSNQPQHF
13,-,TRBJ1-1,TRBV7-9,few,TGTGCCAGCCACTTTCTTATCCAGGGCGAAGCTTTCTTT,CASHFLIQGEAFF
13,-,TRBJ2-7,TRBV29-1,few,TGCAGCGTTTCGGGGGGCAGGGGGTACGAGCAGTACTTC,CSVSGGRGYEQYF
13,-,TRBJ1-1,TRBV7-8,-,TGTGCCAGCAGCTTCTTTGATCTGGCTGAAGGTTTCTTT,CASSFFDLAEGFF
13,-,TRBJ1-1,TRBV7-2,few,TGTGCCAGCGAGCTTGGGTCCGGCACTGAAGCTTTCTTT,CASELGSGTEAFF
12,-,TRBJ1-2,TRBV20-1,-,TGCAGTGCTCTCACGGGGACCTATGGCTACATCTTC,CSALTGTYGYIF
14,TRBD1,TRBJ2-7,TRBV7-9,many,TGTGCCAGCAGCTTGGGGACAGTCTCCTACGAGCAGTACTTC,CASSLGTVSYEQYF
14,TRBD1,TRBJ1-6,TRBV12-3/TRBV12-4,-,TGTGCCAGCAGTGGGACAGGGGGCGATTCACCCCTCCACTTT,CASSGTGGDSPLHF
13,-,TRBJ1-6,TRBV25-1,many,TGCGCCAGCAGTCGGGAGTATAATTCACCCCTCCACTTT,CASSREYNSPLHF
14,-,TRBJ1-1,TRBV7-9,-,TGTGCCAGCAGCTTAGGACAGATTGCCCAGGAAGCTTTCTTT,CASSLGQIAQEAFF
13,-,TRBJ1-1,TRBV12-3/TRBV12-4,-,TGTGCCAGCAGTCTACAGACGACGGGAGAAGCTTTCTTT,CASSLQTTGEAFF
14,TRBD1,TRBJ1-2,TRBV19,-,TGTGCCAGTAGGGGGACAGGCTCTAACTATGGCTACACCTTC,CASRGTGSNYGYTF
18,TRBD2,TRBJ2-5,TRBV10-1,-,TGTGCCAGCAGCCTGGGCGGGACTAGCGGGGGGATCCAAGAGACCCAGTACTTC,CASSLGGTSGGIQETQYF
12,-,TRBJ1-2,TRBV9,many,TGTGCCAGCAGCCCCCTCAGGGATGGCTACACCTTC,CASSPLRDGYTF
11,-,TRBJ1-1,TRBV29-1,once,TGCAGCGTTGAAGGAGGGCTCAGGGTTTTCTTT,CSVEGGLRVFF
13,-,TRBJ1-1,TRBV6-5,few,TGTGCCAGCAGTGAAGCCATGGACCTACAAGCTTTCTTT,CASSEAMDLQAFF
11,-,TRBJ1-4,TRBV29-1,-,TGCAGCGTTGAAGGGGATGGAAAACTGTTTTTT,CSVEGDGKLFF
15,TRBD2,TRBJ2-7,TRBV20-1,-,TGCAGTGCTATAGAGGGAGGGACTAGCGGTTACGAGCAGTACTTC,CSAIEGGTSGYEQYF
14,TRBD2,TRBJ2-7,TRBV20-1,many,TGCAGTGCTAGTCGCGGGAGGGCCGTGAACGAGCAGTACTTC,CSASRGRAVNEQYF
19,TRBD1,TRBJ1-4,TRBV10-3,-,TGTGCCATCAGTGCAAATTTCGGGACAGGGGGCAAAAGGACCGGGGAGTTGTTTTTT,CAISANFGTGGKRTGELFF
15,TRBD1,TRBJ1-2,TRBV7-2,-,TGTGCCAGCAGCTTCCTACAGGGGGATGGCTATGGCTACACCTTC,CASSFLQGDGYGYTF
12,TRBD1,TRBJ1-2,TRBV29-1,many,TGCAGCGGGGAGACAGGGAGCTATGGCTACACCTTC,CSGETGSYGYTF
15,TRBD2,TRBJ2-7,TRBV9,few,TGTGCCAGCAGCGTAGAGGCTAGCGGAGGCGGGGAGCAGTACTTC,CASSVEASGGGEQYF
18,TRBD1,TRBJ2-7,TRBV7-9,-,TGTGCCAGCAGTGAAGGCTCCCAGGCGGGACAGGTGTGGTACGAGCAGTACTTC,CASSEGSQAGQVWYEQYF
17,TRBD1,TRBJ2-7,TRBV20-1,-,TGCAGTGCGCGAGGACAGGTGATGGACAATCTAGTCTACGAGCAGTACTTC,CSARGQVMDNLVYEQYF
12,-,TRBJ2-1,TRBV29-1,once,TGCAGCGTTGCGGGATCCCTCTATGAGCAGTTCTTC,CSVAGSLYEQFF
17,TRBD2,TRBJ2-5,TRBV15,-,TGTGCCACCAGCAGAGATTTAACTAGCGGGGGGGCCGAGACCCAGTACTTC,CATSRDLTSGGAETQYF
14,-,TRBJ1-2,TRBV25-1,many,TGTGCCAGCAGTGAAAATTGGTCAGAAAATGGCTACACCTTC,CASSENWSENGYTF
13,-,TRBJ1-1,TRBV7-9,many,TGTGCCAGCAGCCCCACTGGGTTGCCAGAAGCTTTCTTT,CASSPTGLPEAFF
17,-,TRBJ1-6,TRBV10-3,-,TGTGCCAGCAGTGAAGTTACGGAGAGGACCTATAATTCACCCCTCCACTTT,CASSEVTERTYNSPLHF
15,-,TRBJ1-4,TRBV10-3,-,TGTGCCATCAGTGAAGAGGTCTCAAGCGGTGAAAAACTGTTTTTT,CAISEEVSSGEKLFF
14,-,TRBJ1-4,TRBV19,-,TGTGCCAGTAGTATTCAGTCGGCTAATGAAAAACTGTTTTTT,CASSIQSANEKLFF
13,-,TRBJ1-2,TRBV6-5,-,TGTGCCAGCAGTGAGGGGCAGAGATCTGGAAACACCTTC,CASSEGQRSGNTF
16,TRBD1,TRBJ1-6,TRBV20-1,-,TGCAGTGCTAGAGATGCCACCGCAGGGGGGGATTCACCCCTCCACTTT,CSARDATAGGDSPLHF
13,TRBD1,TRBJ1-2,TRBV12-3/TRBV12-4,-,TGTGCCAGCAGTTTAGGACAGGGTTTGCCCTACACCTTC,CASSLGQGLPYTF